The 18 T cell receptor beta chains given below trace back to one sample, sequenced in a study of CD8 T cells in ankylosing spondylitis. One entry per CDR3 protein results from TCRdb running MiXCR on the 5' RACE reads. Of about 250,000 distinct CDR3 sequences listed, 10% were seen once; the top ten hold about 3%. Sequencing used blood, either unsorted or a sorted T cell fraction (not recorded which). These receptors originate from a male donor with ankylosing spondylitis or in good health (not recorded which).

This clonotype was counted between two and nine times. V usage is TRBV12-3 or TRBV12-4 and J usage is TRBJ2-1; D may be TRBD1 or TRBD2 (5 bases each). V lost 5 bases and J 5 bases, leaving 22 bases between the germline ends. The CDR3 is made up of 17 amino acids. CDR3 nucleotides: TGTGCCAGCAGTCCACCCGGAGGTAGCGAGGGACACAATGAGCAGTTCTTC. Amino acid sequence: CASSPPGGSEGHNEQFF.

A few counts support this clonotype. The V and J genes are TRBV12-3 or TRBV12-4 and TRBJ1-5; D unresolved. CDR3 size: 15 residues. The germline V and J ends were trimmed by 5 bases and 4 bases, with 15 bases remaining between them. The CDR3 loop reads CASSPNGGGNQPQHF. Here the CDR3 DNA reads TGTGCCAGCAGTCCCAATGGAGGCGGGAATCAGCCCCAGCATTTT.

This clonotype was detected many times. This sequence joins TRBV12-3 or TRBV12-4 and TRBJ1-2; a possible D gene is TRBD1 (5 bases). Trimming took off 6 bases at V and 1 base at J, with 15 bases between the two ends. The CDR3 covers 15 residues. CDR3 residues: CASRSTGRGNYGYTF. The CDR3 coding sequence is TGTGCCAGCAGATCCACAGGACGGGGTAACTATGGCTACACCTTC.

The sample holds many counts of this clonotype. One end of the junction varies from germline; a read error may be responsible. V gene TRBV3-1 combines with J gene TRBJ2-5, with D unresolved. Germline-derived CDR1 and CDR2 are LGHDT and YNNKEL (reference sequence). The CDR3 totals 15 residues. CDR3 nucleotide sequence: TGTGCCAGCAGTCAAGAACTCTTAGGGTTGGAGACCCAGTACTTC. Its protein is CASSQELLGLETQYF.

This clonotype was counted many times. The chain is built from TRBV27 and TRBJ1-1, with D possibly TRBD1 on 6 matching bases. Germline CDR1 MNHEY, CDR2 SMNVEV (reference sequence). The CDR3 sequence is 13 residues long. V was cut by 3 bases and J by 4 bases, with 9 bases left in between. The CDR3 region is CASSFYRATEAFF. Here the CDR3 DNA reads TGTGCCAGCAGTTTCTACAGGGCCACTGAAGCTTTCTTT.

In this sample, this clonotype turned up a few times. The rearrangement links TRBV15 to TRBJ1-2; D not certain. Germline-derived CDR1 and CDR2 are LNHNV and YYDKDF (reference sequence). CDR3 length equals 15 residues. Trimming took 5 bases from V and 4 from J, leaving 17 bases between them. The CDR3 is CATSLSETQAYGYTF. In nucleotides, the CDR3 is TGTGCCACCAGCCTTTCCGAGACTCAGGCCTATGGCTACACCTTC. The full variable domain, with the rest looked up from reference TRBV15 and TRBJ1-2, is DAMVIQNPRYQVTQFGKPVTLSCSQTLNHNVMYWYQQKSSQAPKLLFHYYDKDFNNEADTPDNFQSRRPNTSFCFLDIRSPGLGDTAMYLCATSLSETQAYGYTFGSGTRLTVV.

This clonotype was found many times. The chain employs TRBV7-2 and TRBJ1-5, with D perhaps matching TRBD1 (6 bases). The CDR3 has 13 amino acids. In germline, CDR1 is SGHTA, CDR2 FQGNSA. Trimming took 5 bases from V and 5 from J, leaving 10 bases between them. DNA for the CDR3: TGTGCCAGCAGCGCCTACAGGGATCAGCCCCAGCATTTT. The encoded protein is CASSAYRDQPQHF.

This clonotype appeared many times. This sequence joins TRBV7-9 and TRBJ1-1, with D perhaps matching TRBD1 (5 bases). Germline CDR1 SEHNR, CDR2 FQNEAQ (reference sequence). This CDR3 has 13 residues. Trimming took 5 bases from V and 5 from J, leaving 12 bases between them. The CDR3 nucleotides read TGTGCCAGCAGCCCGAAGGGACCAACTGAAGCTTTCTTT. This sequence encodes CASSPKGPTEAFF.

With respect to this clonotype: This may arise from a read error, as a much more abundant clone is one base away. The chain has TRBV18 and TRBJ1-5; D is uncertain. Germline values: CDR1 KGHSH, CDR2 LQKENI. The CDR3 length is 14 residues. The CDR3 loop is CACSPSMGNQPQHF. CDR3 bases: TGTGCCTGCTCACCAAGTATGGGCAATCAGCCCCAGCATTTT.

This clonotype was detected ten times or more. The rearrangement links TRBV11-3 to TRBJ2-1; 12 bases are shared with TRBD2. The trim removed 5 bases at V and 10 bases at J, leaving 12 bases unmatched. Germline-derived CDR1 and CDR2 are SGHNT and YENEEA. The length of the CDR3 is 16 residues. CDR3 nucleotides: TGTGCCAGCAGCGCCCAATCTAGCGGGGGGGCTTACGAGCAGTTCTTC. It specifies CASSAQSSGGAYEQFF.

This clonotype was counted ten times or more. This chain uses TRBV6-1 with TRBJ1-1; tentative D call: TRBD1 (6 bases). There are 15 residues in the CDR3. Trimming cost V 7 bases and J 5 bases, with 20 bases left between them. From germline, CDR1 is MNHNS and CDR2 SASEGT. CDR3 in amino acids: CASILIGGSRTEAFF. The CDR3 region has the DNA TGTGCCAGCATCCTGATAGGGGGATCACGAACTGAAGCTTTCTTT.

This clonotype was picked up many times. The rearrangement links TRBV7-2 to TRBJ2-7; TRBD2 matches at 7 bases. Losses at the gene ends were 5 bases for V and 3 bases for J; bases not matched to a gene: 7. The germline V gene has CDR1 SGHTA and CDR2 FQGNSA. The CDR3 has 14 residues. CDR3 bases: TGTGCCAGCAGCAGAGGGCGGGAGAACTACGAGCAGTACTTC. Encoded protein: CASSRGRENYEQYF.

This clonotype was found many times. This rearrangement joins TRBV27 to TRBJ2-3; TRBD2 is a possible D gene (6 bases). Germline CDR1 and CDR2: MNHEY and SMNVEV (reference sequence). The V gene lost 7 bases and the J gene lost 2 bases, with 16 bases spanning the gap. There are 15 residues in the CDR3. In DNA form, the CDR3 reads TGTGCCAGCAAAGGGTTTCCGGGAGTCACAGATACGCAGTATTTT. This translates into CASKGFPGVTDTQYF.

CDR3 in amino acids: CASSLTGTQYF. The CDR3 region has the DNA TGTGCCAGCAGTTTAACCGGGACCCAGTACTTC. This sequence joins TRBV12-3 or TRBV12-4 and TRBJ2-5; D gene uncertain. Trimming took 2 bases from V and 7 from J, leaving 5 bases between them. There are 11 residues in the CDR3.

This clonotype was observed a few times. The rearrangement joins TRBV10-3 to TRBJ2-2; the D gene could be TRBD1 or TRBD2 (5 bases each). This CDR3 spans 14 amino acids. V was clipped by 7 bases and J by 0 bases, with 9 bases between them. Germline V CDR1 and CDR2: ENHRY, SYGVKD. CDR3 DNA sequence: TGTGCCATCATGGGGGAAGCGAACACCGGGGAGCTGTTTTTT. It codes for CAIMGEANTGELFF.

At least ten counts were recorded for this clonotype. The chain carries TRBV2 and TRBJ2-1; 12 bases agree with TRBD2. Losses at the gene ends were 6 bases for V and 10 bases for J; bases not matched to a gene: 10. This CDR3 has 15 amino acids. The germline CDR1 and CDR2 sequences are SNHLY and FYNNEI. This chain's CDR3 is CASRPWTSGTGEQFF. Written as DNA, the CDR3 is TGTGCCAGCAGGCCTTGGACTAGCGGGACAGGGGAGCAGTTCTTC.

The chain combines TRBV30 with TRBJ1-6; weak D call: TRBD1 (5 bases). V gave up 5 bases and J gave up 8 bases, with 7 bases separating them. The CDR3 has 11 residues. Germline V gene lookup returns CDR1 GTSNPN and CDR2 SVGIG (reference sequence). Here the CDR3 DNA reads TGTGCCTGGGGACACGATTCACCCCTCCACTTT. It is translated as CAWGHDSPLHF.

This clonotype was detected ten times or more. The J gene is TRBJ1-1, the V gene TRBV12-3 or TRBV12-4; D gene ambiguous. The CDR3 is 12 amino acids. With 3 bases removed from V and 8 bases from J, the gap between germline ends came to 10 bases. CDR3 loop: CASSFTYGEAFF. The CDR3 DNA reads TGTGCCAGCAGTTTTACCTACGGCGAAGCTTTCTTT.